This passage covers 30 T cell receptor beta chains from one sample sequenced in a study of T cells after posttransplantation cyclophosphamide. Sequencing used immunoSEQ multiplex PCR; TCRdb keeps in-frame clones, though not all of them. The record shows over 35,000 clones for this sample, with no singletons present. Sequencing used PBMCs. Receptor source: a man aged 35-49 years in good health, CMV-negative, and a related stem cell transplant donor.

This clone was observed at least ten times. CDR3 in amino acids: CASSSGTGLAKNIQYF. The DNA for the CDR3 is TGCGCCAGCAGCTCCGGAACAGGGCTAGCCAAAAACATTCAGTACTTC. The rearrangement joins TRBV5-1 to TRBJ2-4, with D perhaps TRBD1 (6 bases). The germline V and J ends were trimmed by 3 bases and 0 bases, with 13 bases remaining between them. The CDR3 is 16 amino acids. Germline V gene lookup returns CDR1 SGHRS and CDR2 YFSETQ.

This clone was observed at least ten times. The rearrangement links TRBV9 to TRBJ2-1; 8 bases map to TRBD1. The V and J ends lost 4 bases and 3 bases, in that order; junction bases with no gene match: 12. This CDR3 has 17 residues. Germline loops: CDR1 SGDLS, CDR2 YYNGEE. For the CDR3, the DNA is TGTGCCAGCAGCTATAGCCCACCAGGGGGCATCTACAATGAGCAGTTCTTC. Amino acids: CASSYSPPGGIYNEQFF.

This clone was detected many times. The chain joins TRBV19 to TRBJ2-2, with 7 nucleotides matching TRBD1. With 6 bases clipped from V and 3 bases from J, the junction kept 7 bases outside the gene matches. CDR1 and CDR2 from the germline V gene are LNHDA and SQIVND (reference sequence). This CDR3 spans 15 amino acids. CDR3 bases: TGTGCCAGTAGCAAAAACAGGGGTCACACCGGGGAGCTGTTTTTT. Its translation is CASSKNRGHTGELFF.

This clone was counted ten times or more. V usage is TRBV6-5 and J usage is TRBJ2-3; 10 nucleotides line up with TRBD2. The CDR3 has 12 amino acids. J lost 13 bases, V lost 2 bases, and 3 bases had no gene match. Germline V gene lookup returns CDR1 MNHEY and CDR2 SVGAGI. CDR3 residues: CASSYGGTSEYF. CDR3 DNA: TGTGCCAGCAGTTACGGGGGGACTAGCGAGTATTTT.

This clone was seen at least ten times. CDR3 protein: CASSQLTQGWETQYF. Here the CDR3 DNA reads TGTGCCAGCAGCCAACTCACACAGGGTTGGGAGACCCAGTACTTC. This chain uses TRBV14 with TRBJ2-5, with D possibly being TRBD1 (6 bases). V gave up 2 bases and J gave up 5 bases, with 15 bases separating them. The CDR3 contains 15 residues. The germline V gene has CDR1 SGHDN and CDR2 FVKESK.

There are many counts of this clone. The chain employs TRBV7-9 and TRBJ1-1; possibly TRBD1 for D (5 bases). Germline lookup yields CDR1 SEHNR and CDR2 FQNEAQ (reference sequence). The CDR3 length is 13 residues. V was pared by 5 bases and J by 5 bases, with 12 bases between. The CDR3 loop reads CASSPLRDTEAFF. In DNA form, the CDR3 reads TGTGCCAGCAGCCCCCTCAGGGATACTGAAGCTTTCTTT.

This clone was counted ten times or more. This chain joins TRBV2 and TRBJ1-1; the D gene is possibly TRBD1 (6 bases). Germline V gene data show CDR1 as SNHLY and CDR2 as FYNNEI. The CDR3 has 13 amino acids. V lost 8 bases and J 1 base, leaving 11 bases between the germline ends. DNA of the CDR3: TGTGCCAGCTTTGGGGGCCGGAACACTGAAGCTTTCTTT. Translated, it gives CASFGGRNTEAFF.

This clone was found many times. This chain links TRBV7-9 with TRBJ1-2; D is ambiguous. In germline, CDR1 is SEHNR, CDR2 FQNEAQ (reference sequence). The CDR3 runs to 13 residues. V was shortened by 4 bases and J by 8 bases, with 14 bases between the two germline ends. The DNA for the CDR3 is TGTGCCAGCAGCTCCCCCCAGAGCGCCGGCTACACCTTC. It yields the protein CASSSPQSAGYTF.

This clone was counted a few times. This chain connects TRBV29-1 to TRBJ2-3, with TRBD1 as a possible D gene (6 bases). The CDR3 totals 12 residues. CDR1 is SQVTM and CDR2 is ANQGSEA in the germline V gene. The CDR3 loop is CSVQGSTDTQYF. The CDR3, as DNA: TGCAGTGTACAGGGTAGCACAGATACGCAGTATTTT.

In its sample, this clone was seen many times. The chain recombines TRBV20-1 with TRBJ2-1; no firm D call. Germline assignment: CDR1 DFQATT and CDR2 SNEGSKA (reference sequence). The CDR3 extends over 11 amino acids. Deletions cut 3 bases from V and 5 bases from J, with 5 bases between. This chain's CDR3 is CSASLHNEQFF. The CDR3 region has the DNA TGCAGTGCTAGTCTCCACAATGAGCAGTTCTTC.

J is TRBJ2-3 and V is TRBV9; D may be TRBD1 (6 bases). There are 14 residues in the CDR3. The germline V gene has CDR1 SGDLS and CDR2 YYNGEE. The germline V and J ends were trimmed by 3 bases and 2 bases, with 10 bases remaining between them. The CDR3 protein is CASSDRTDTDTQYF. The CDR3 region has the DNA TGTGCCAGCAGCGATCGGACAGACACAGATACGCAGTATTTT.

This clone was seen a few times. The genes are TRBV4-3 and TRBJ2-3, with 7 nucleotides matching TRBD2. V dropped 3 bases and J dropped 3; count of bases not matched to a gene: 12. The CDR3 sequence is 17 residues long. The germline V gene has CDR1 LGHNA and CDR2 YSLEER. CDR3 residues: CASSQGGVGQLTDTQYF. CDR3 sequence (DNA): TGCGCCAGCAGCCAGGGAGGGGTGGGGCAGTTAACAGATACGCAGTATTTT.

This clone was counted at least ten times. The V call is TRBV5-4, the J call TRBJ2-5; maybe TRBD1 (5 bases). V was shortened by 3 bases and J by 3 bases, with 12 bases between the two germline ends. The germline CDR1 and CDR2 sequences are SGHNT and YYREEE (reference sequence). The CDR3 covers 14 residues. The chain's CDR3 is CASSSADTEETQYF. The CDR3 nucleotides are TGTGCCAGCAGCTCGGCGGACACCGAAGAGACCCAGTACTTC.

Ten or more counts support this clone. V and J are TRBV6-5 and TRBJ1-2, with D tentatively TRBD1 (5 bases). Germline V gene sequence: CDR1 MNHEY, CDR2 SVGAGI. This CDR3 is built from 16 residues. V was pared by 0 bases and J by 6 bases, with 17 bases between. CDR3 coding DNA: TGTGCCAGCAGTTACTCGGGGACGGAGGGTTTGGATGGCTACACCTTC. It encodes CASSYSGTEGLDGYTF.

Ten or more counts support this clone. The chain uses TRBV2 and TRBJ1-1; TRBD1 matches 7 bases. Losses at the gene ends were 7 bases for V and 10 bases for J; bases not matched to a gene: 12. The CDR3 loop spans 13 amino acids. Germline V lookup: CDR1 SNHLY, CDR2 FYNNEI. CDR3 bases: TGTGCCAGCAAGGGGGACAGCAATCTCTCAGCTTTCTTT. Translating gives CASKGDSNLSAFF. Full variable domain (outside the CDR3, taken from reference TRBV2 and TRBJ1-1): EPEVTQTPSHQVTQMGQEVILRCVPISNHLYFYWYRQILGQKVEFLVSFYNNEISEKSEIFDDQFSVERPDGSNFTLKIRSTKLEDSAMYFCASKGDSNLSAFFGQGTRLTVV.

This clone was detected many times. The genes are TRBV11-3 and TRBJ2-5; tentative D call: TRBD1 (6 bases). The V and J ends lost 2 bases and 3 bases respectively, with 7 bases between them. The CDR3 loop spans 13 amino acids. From germline, CDR1 is SGHNT and CDR2 YENEEA. The CDR3 loop reads CASSLPGEETQYF. The CDR3 coding sequence is TGTGCCAGCAGCTTACCAGGGGAAGAGACCCAGTACTTC.

In this sample, this clone turned up many times. The chain is built from TRBV6-1 and TRBJ2-2; TRBD1 is a possible D gene (6 bases). V lost 6 bases and J lost 6, with 11 bases in between. The CDR3 covers 13 residues. CDR1 and CDR2 from the germline V gene are MNHNS and SASEGT. The CDR3 reads CASRIQGAGELFF. The DNA of the CDR3 is TGTGCCAGCAGGATACAGGGCGCCGGGGAGCTGTTTTTT.

This clone was counted at least ten times. This chain links TRBV5-4 with TRBJ2-7, with TRBD2 matching 7 bases. The CDR3 runs 16 residues. The ends lost 4 bases at V and 6 bases at J; junction bases unmatched: 16. Germline V gene data show CDR1 as SGHNT and CDR2 as YYREEE (reference sequence). The CDR3 DNA is TGTGCCAGCAGCACGCTGACCGGCGGGAGAATACGCGAGCAGTACGTC. This translates into CASSTLTGGRIREQYV.

V usage is TRBV27 and J usage is TRBJ2-7, with D possibly matching TRBD2 (6 bases). V dropped 4 bases and J dropped 0 bases, with 13 bases sitting between them. Germline V gene lookup returns CDR1 MNHEY and CDR2 SMNVEV (reference sequence). The CDR3 runs to 15 residues. CDR3: CASSYGTAHSYEQYF. DNA of the CDR3: TGTGCCAGCAGTTACGGGACTGCTCACTCCTACGAGCAGTACTTC.

This clone was counted at least ten times. The chain carries TRBV7-9 and TRBJ2-5; tentatively, D is TRBD1 (6 bases). CDR1 is SEHNR and CDR2 is FQNEAQ in the germline V gene (reference sequence). The CDR3 covers 15 residues. V dropped 3 bases and J dropped 4 bases, with 15 bases sitting between them. CDR3 in amino acids: CASSLLLGGSETQYF. For the CDR3, the DNA is TGTGCCAGCAGCTTGTTACTAGGGGGATCAGAGACCCAGTACTTC.

CDR3 sequence (DNA): TGTGCCTGGAGGGGACTAGCCTACAATGAGCAGTTCTTC. It yields the protein CAWRGLAYNEQFF. The gene calls are TRBV30 and TRBJ2-1; TRBD2 agrees at 8 bases. This CDR3 comprises 13 residues. Trimming took 3 bases from V and 2 from J; bases not matched to a gene: 0. From germline, CDR1 is GTSNPN and CDR2 SVGIG (reference sequence).

The table lists this clone with many counts. The chain carries TRBV7-8 and TRBJ1-6; a possible D gene is TRBD1 (6 bases). The CDR3 consists of 15 residues. Trimming shortened V by 1 base and J by 8 bases, and 12 bases separated the two germline ends. Germline CDR1 and CDR2: SGHVS and FQNEAQ. In nucleotides, the CDR3 is TGTGCCAGCAGCTTAGTTCAGGGGTCGTATTCACCCCTCCACTTT. It encodes CASSLVQGSYSPLHF.

This clone was detected many times. V and J are TRBV19 and TRBJ2-5; weak D call: TRBD1 (5 bases). The CDR3 length is 13 residues. Trimming shortened V by 7 bases and J by 2 bases, and 11 bases separated the two germline ends. Germline CDR1 reads LNHDA; CDR2 reads SQIVND (reference sequence). CDR3 residues: CASNTGRQETQYF. The CDR3 DNA is TGTGCCAGTAATACAGGAAGACAAGAGACCCAGTACTTC.

The chain joins TRBV27 to TRBJ2-5; TRBD2 matches 7 bases. Germline assignment: CDR1 MNHEY and CDR2 SMNVEV (reference sequence). The CDR3 length is 17 residues. V lost 5 bases to trimming and J lost 5 bases; unmatched junction nucleotides: 17. The CDR3 DNA reads TGTGCCAGCAGTCCCTCTCGCCAGCGGGGTAAGGCGGAGACCCAGTACTTC. Translated: CASSPSRQRGKAETQYF.

This clone was counted ten times or more. V and J are TRBV11-1 and TRBJ2-2; tentative D call: TRBD2 (6 bases). V was clipped by 1 base and J by 7 bases, with 13 bases between them. The CDR3 runs to 15 residues. Germline lookup yields CDR1 SGHAT and CDR2 FQDESV (reference sequence). The CDR3, as DNA: TGTGCCAGCAGCTTAGTTCGGGGGATGGGCGGGGAGCTGTTTTTT. This encodes CASSLVRGMGGELFF.

This clone was seen repeatedly, ten times or more. The chain couples TRBV27 to TRBJ2-7; 7 bases line up with TRBD1. The length of the CDR3 is 14 residues. J gave up 3 bases and V 6 bases, and 8 bases lay outside the gene matches. Germline lookup yields CDR1 MNHEY and CDR2 SMNVEV (reference sequence). The CDR3 bases are TGTGCCAGCAGGACGACAGGGCACGGCTACGAGCAGTACGTC. Translation gives CASRTTGHGYEQYV.

This clone was seen many times. This rearrangement joins TRBV20-1 to TRBJ2-3; D uncertain. The length of the CDR3 is 9 residues. Trimming took 8 bases from V and 3 from J, leaving 3 bases between them. CDR1 and CDR2 (germline): DFQATT, SNEGSKA (reference sequence). DNA for the CDR3: TGCAGTACAACAGATACGCAGTATTTT. Protein product: CSTTDTQYF.

This clone came up many times. This chain links TRBV10-3 with TRBJ1-5; 10 bases map to TRBD1. CDR3 size: 15 residues. CDR1 is ENHRY and CDR2 is SYGVKD in the germline V gene. Unmatched junction bases numbered 5, after V lost 4 bases and J lost 5 bases. CDR3 region: CAISARQGADQPQHF. For the CDR3, the DNA is TGTGCCATCAGTGCCCGACAGGGGGCTGATCAGCCCCAGCATTTT.

This clone was seen more than once but under ten times. This chain joins TRBV7-6 and TRBJ2-7; 7 nucleotides agree with TRBD1. This CDR3 contains 14 residues. Germline CDR1 and CDR2: SGHVS and FNYEAQ. V was clipped by 7 bases and J by 2 bases; unmatched bases: 8. The CDR3 sequence is CASIKTGTAYEQYV. The CDR3, as DNA: TGTGCCAGCATCAAAACCGGGACAGCCTACGAGCAGTACGTC.

This clone showed up just a few times. The chain joins TRBV29-1 to TRBJ2-1; 8 bases map to TRBD2. Germline V gene lookup returns CDR1 SQVTM and CDR2 ANQGSEA. The V and J ends lost 4 bases and 7 bases, in that order; junction bases with no gene match: 12. The CDR3 contains 15 residues. This CDR3 is CSVGPLSGAPNEQFF. The DNA of the CDR3 is TGCAGCGTTGGCCCCCTTAGCGGGGCGCCTAATGAGCAGTTCTTC.